These T cell receptor beta chains were read from a single sample in a study of T cell responses to AZD1222 COVID-19 vaccine. TCRdb's table, derived via immunoSEQ multiplex PCR, lists solely in-frame clones and lacks some. This sample has approximately 180,000 clones, with 85% to 90% found just once. Here the sequenced sample was peripheral blood, taken on day 0 of AZD1222 vaccination. The receptors shown here come from an adult in good health. Each CDR3 is given with its conserved first and last residue.

v_gene	j_gene	CDR3aa
TRBV28	TRBJ2-1	CASSKTGTHEQFF
TRBV2	TRBJ2-7	CASSGTSRSYEQYF
TRBV9	TRBJ2-1	CASSVGDNYNEQFF
TRBV25-1	TRBJ2-3	CASSPASTDTQYF
TRBV28	TRBJ1-2	CASSPGLTNYGYTF
TRBV7-2	TRBJ1-2	CASSDRDTGFRGYTF
TRBV4-3	TRBJ2-1	CASSQVRVAEQFF
TRBV5-4	TRBJ2-1	CASSLAGGTEIEQFF
TRBV6-2/TRBV6-3	TRBJ2-3	CASSRDSTDTQYF
TRBV21-1	TRBJ2-1	CASSKSYEQFF
TRBV11-2	TRBJ1-3	CASSLEASFGNTIYF